This is a list of T cell receptor beta chains from one sample in a study of shared clonotypes between healthy human individuals. TCRdb's table, derived via immunoSEQ multiplex PCR, lists solely in-frame clones and lacks some. The data show under 650,000 clones, 96% seen once. The source material was naive CD4+ T cells sorted from blood. These receptors were obtained from a woman in her twenties or thirties in good health. Both conserved end residues are part of each CDR3. Each record gives: V gene, D gene, clone size, J gene, CDR3 protein, CDR3 DNA. The D gene is left open where the match is weak. Where a row states a size, it is once, few, many or the class of an expanded clone; other rows omit it.

V: TRBV7-8; D: -; size: -; J: TRBJ2-7; CDR3: CASSSTLGSYEQYF; DNA: TGTGCCAGCAGCTCGACACTTGGAAGCTACGAGCAGTACTTC
V: TRBV28; D: TRBD1; size: -; J: TRBJ2-3; CDR3: CASSLGGQGGADTQYF; DNA: TGTGCCAGCAGTTTAGGTGGACAGGGTGGAGCAGATACGCAGTATTTT
V: TRBV27; D: TRBD2; size: -; J: TRBJ2-3; CDR3: CASSRGLAASTDTQYF; DNA: TGTGCCAGCAGTAGGGGACTAGCGGCTAGCACAGATACGCAGTATTTT
V: TRBV28; D: -; size: -; J: TRBJ1-2; CDR3: CASSLRAGKERRGYTF; DNA: TGTGCCAGCAGCCTAAGGGCAGGGAAAGAACGGCGCGGCTACACCTTC
V: TRBV11-2; D: -; size: -; J: TRBJ1-3; CDR3: CASSLDLAGSGNTIYF; DNA: TGTGCCAGCAGCTTAGATCTGGCAGGCTCTGGAAACACCATATATTTT
V: TRBV28; D: -; size: -; J: TRBJ1-1; CDR3: CASSFLSRGSNTEAFF; DNA: TGTGCCAGCAGTTTCCTATCGAGAGGATCGAACACTGAAGCTTTCTTT
V: TRBV28; D: -; size: -; J: TRBJ2-2; CDR3: CASSHGTLGSGGELFF; DNA: TGTGCCAGCAGTCACGGGACTCTCGGGTCGGGCGGGGAGCTGTTTTTT
V: TRBV7-9; D: TRBD1; size: -; J: TRBJ1-1; CDR3: CASSFPGGNTEAFF; DNA: TGTGCCAGCAGCTTCCCAGGGGGGAACACTGAAGCTTTCTTT
V: TRBV18; D: -; size: -; J: TRBJ1-1; CDR3: CASSPNLSGEAFF; DNA: TGTGCCAGCTCACCTAATCTTTCCGGTGAAGCTTTCTTT
V: TRBV7-8; D: -; size: -; J: TRBJ1-2; CDR3: CASSWSFPDSNYGYTF; DNA: TGTGCCAGCAGCTGGTCGTTTCCGGACAGTAACTATGGCTACACCTTC
V: TRBV5-6; D: TRBD2; size: -; J: TRBJ2-7; CDR3: CASSPLAGEQYF; DNA: TGTGCCAGCAGCCCCCTAGCGGGGGAGCAGTACTTC
V: TRBV2; D: -; size: -; J: TRBJ1-2; CDR3: CASIGLGGDGYTF; DNA: TGTGCCAGCATTGGTTTGGGCGGAGATGGCTACACCTTC
V: TRBV28; D: -; size: -; J: TRBJ2-7; CDR3: CASSFLADSYEQYF; DNA: TGTGCCAGCAGTTTTTTAGCGGACTCCTACGAGCAGTACTTC
V: TRBV7-2; D: -; size: -; J: TRBJ2-5; CDR3: CASSLGRQETQYF; DNA: TGTGCCAGCAGCTTAGGACGGCAAGAGACCCAGTACTTC
V: TRBV7-3; D: -; size: -; J: TRBJ2-3; CDR3: CASSLGESTDTQYF; DNA: TGTGCCAGCAGCTTAGGCGAGAGCACAGATACGCAGTATTTT
V: TRBV28; D: -; size: few; J: TRBJ1-2; CDR3: CASRYTGSRRYTF; DNA: TGTGCCAGCAGGTACACCGGATCCCGGCGCTACACCTTC
V: TRBV30; D: TRBD1; size: few; J: TRBJ1-5; CDR3: CAWGQGGRQPQHF; DNA: TGTGCCTGGGGACAGGGTGGTCGTCAGCCCCAGCATTTT
V: TRBV18; D: -; size: -; J: TRBJ2-5; CDR3: CASSTGRGRETQYF; DNA: TGTGCCAGCTCCACCGGCAGGGGACGAGAGACCCAGTACTTC
V: TRBV5-4; D: TRBD2; size: -; J: TRBJ2-7; CDR3: CASSWGTNQGLTYEQYF; DNA: TGTGCCAGCAGCTGGGGGACTAACCAGGGACTTACTTACGAGCAGTACTTC
V: TRBV2; D: -; size: -; J: TRBJ2-3; CDR3: CASNELSTDTQYF; DNA: TGTGCCAGCAACGAACTGTCGACAGATACGCAGTATTTT
V: TRBV5-4; D: -; size: -; J: TRBJ2-7; CDR3: CASSLADRQAGEQYF; DNA: TGTGCCAGCAGCTTGGCCGATCGGCAGGCCGGCGAGCAGTACTTC
V: TRBV19; D: TRBD1; size: -; J: TRBJ2-7; CDR3: CASSRRTGAYEQYF; DNA: TGTGCCAGTAGTAGAAGGACAGGTGCCTACGAGCAGTACTTC
V: TRBV2; D: -; size: -; J: TRBJ2-5; CDR3: CASSRLETQYF; DNA: TGTGCCAGCAGCCGCTTGGAGACCCAGTACTTC
V: TRBV11-3; D: TRBD2; size: -; J: TRBJ2-1; CDR3: CASSPPGLAGAGEQFF; DNA: TGTGCCAGCAGCCCCCCGGGACTAGCGGGAGCGGGGGAGCAGTTCTTC
V: TRBV28; D: -; size: -; J: TRBJ2-3; CDR3: CASGEVRNADTQYF; DNA: TGTGCCAGCGGTGAGGTCAGGAACGCAGATACGCAGTATTTT
V: TRBV18; D: TRBD1; size: -; J: TRBJ1-1; CDR3: CASSPRGTGANTEAFF; DNA: TGTGCCAGCTCACCAAGGGGGACAGGGGCGAACACTGAAGCTTTCTTT
V: TRBV19; D: TRBD2; size: -; J: TRBJ2-2; CDR3: CASNPREGYTGELFF; DNA: TGTGCCAGTAATCCGCGGGAGGGGTACACCGGGGAGCTGTTTTTT
V: TRBV18; D: -; size: -; J: TRBJ2-7; CDR3: CASSPFGREGEQYF; DNA: TGTGCCAGCTCACCATTTGGCCGGGAAGGCGAGCAGTACTTC
V: TRBV5-4; D: TRBD1; size: once; J: TRBJ1-1; CDR3: CAKQSLPGGTEAFF; DNA: TGTGCCAAGCAAAGTCTCCCAGGGGGCACTGAAGCTTTCTTT
V: TRBV6-6; D: TRBD1; size: -; J: TRBJ2-6; CDR3: CASSLDRGSGANVLTF; DNA: TGTGCCAGCAGTTTAGACAGGGGATCTGGGGCCAACGTCCTGACTTTC
V: TRBV5-1; D: -; size: -; J: TRBJ2-7; CDR3: CASSAEVGTNYEQYF; DNA: TGCGCCAGCAGCGCGGAAGTCGGGACGAATTACGAGCAGTACTTC
V: TRBV5-1; D: TRBD2; size: -; J: TRBJ2-3; CDR3: CASSLTTTSGSLTDTQYF; DNA: TGCGCCAGCAGCTTGACAACGACTAGCGGGAGTTTAACGGATACGCAGTATTTT
V: TRBV29-1; D: -; size: -; J: TRBJ1-2; CDR3: CSVYYRGYTF; DNA: TGCAGCGTTTACTATCGGGGCTACACCTTC
V: TRBV28; D: TRBD1; size: -; J: TRBJ1-4; CDR3: CASSQVQGYAKLFF; DNA: TGTGCCAGCAGCCAGGTACAGGGGTATGCAAAACTGTTTTTT
V: TRBV6-5; D: TRBD1; size: -; J: TRBJ2-2; CDR3: CASSYSQGASSGELFF; DNA: TGTGCCAGCAGTTACTCGCAGGGGGCGAGCAGCGGGGAGCTGTTTTTT
V: TRBV4-1; D: -; size: -; J: TRBJ1-2; CDR3: CASSQPTGPKNYGYTF; DNA: TGCGCCAGCAGCCAACCCACAGGGCCCAAAAACTATGGCTACACCTTC
V: TRBV2; D: -; size: once; J: TRBJ2-1; CDR3: CASRRGNEQFF; DNA: TGTGCCAGCAGAAGGGGGAATGAGCAGTTCTTC
V: TRBV7-2; D: -; size: -; J: TRBJ2-2; CDR3: CASSPGRYWSHTGELFF; DNA: TGTGCCAGCAGTCCGGGACGGTATTGGAGTCATACCGGGGAGCTGTTTTTT
V: TRBV5-1; D: TRBD1; size: -; J: TRBJ2-3; CDR3: CASSGQAATFTDTQYF; DNA: TGCGCCAGCAGTGGACAGGCAGCTACTTTCACAGATACGCAGTATTTT
V: TRBV28; D: -; size: -; J: TRBJ2-6; CDR3: CASSGGSSGANVLTF; DNA: TGTGCCAGCAGTGGAGGGTCCTCTGGGGCCAACGTCCTGACTTTC
V: TRBV4-1; D: -; size: -; J: TRBJ1-1; CDR3: CASSQNLRSQNTEAFF; DNA: TGCGCCAGCAGCCAAAATCTAAGGTCACAGAACACTGAAGCTTTCTTT
V: TRBV4-1; D: TRBD1; size: -; J: TRBJ1-3; CDR3: CASSPGQGASGNTIYF; DNA: TGCGCCAGCAGCCCTGGACAGGGGGCGTCTGGAAACACCATATATTTT
V: TRBV6-4; D: TRBD2; size: -; J: TRBJ2-7; CDR3: CASKELSGRSSYEQYF; DNA: TGTGCCAGCAAGGAACTTAGCGGGCGCAGCTCCTACGAGCAGTACTTC
V: TRBV28; D: -; size: -; J: TRBJ1-1; CDR3: CASSLYYRENTEAFF; DNA: TGTGCCAGCAGTTTATACTACAGGGAGAACACTGAAGCTTTCTTT
V: TRBV4-2; D: TRBD2; size: -; J: TRBJ2-3; CDR3: CASSQDLLTSGTTDTQYF; DNA: TGTGCCAGCAGCCAAGATCTGCTTACTAGCGGGACCACAGATACGCAGTATTTT
V: TRBV7-2; D: -; size: -; J: TRBJ2-2; CDR3: CASSLAGPGEGTGELFF; DNA: TGTGCCAGCAGCCTCGCGGGCCCGGGAGAGGGCACCGGGGAGCTGTTTTTT
V: TRBV11-1; D: -; size: -; J: TRBJ2-7; CDR3: CASSPDPGRSYEQYF; DNA: TGTGCCAGCAGCCCCGATCCCGGACGAAGCTACGAGCAGTACTTC
V: TRBV29-1; D: -; size: -; J: TRBJ1-2; CDR3: CSGGTRYGYTF; DNA: TGCAGCGGTGGGACACGCTATGGCTACACCTTC
V: TRBV9; D: -; size: -; J: TRBJ1-2; CDR3: CASSAGAYGYTF; DNA: TGTGCCAGCAGCGCCGGGGCATATGGCTACACCTTC
V: TRBV6-1; D: -; size: few; J: TRBJ1-3; CDR3: CASSWQGDTGNTIYF; DNA: TGTGCCAGCAGTTGGCAGGGCGATACTGGAAACACCATATATTTT
V: TRBV28; D: -; size: -; J: TRBJ1-1; CDR3: CASSLELGGLTEAFF; DNA: TGTGCCAGCAGTTTAGAATTGGGGGGCTTAACTGAAGCTTTCTTT
V: TRBV30; D: TRBD1; size: -; J: TRBJ1-1; CDR3: CACAGGVAEAFF; DNA: TGTGCCTGCGCAGGGGGGGTCGCTGAAGCTTTCTTT
V: TRBV5-4; D: -; size: -; J: TRBJ2-7; CDR3: CASSSPTGEQYF; DNA: TGTGCCAGCAGCAGCCCGACGGGGGAGCAGTACTTC